Reported below is one T cell receptor beta chain. This record belongs to a study of cytomegalovirus exposure and HLA in healthy donors. The PCR used 60 Vbeta and 13 Jbeta primers. The repertoire was sequenced with immunoSEQ multiplex PCR; TCRdb's copy has only in-frame clones and lacks some. The table lists approximately 140,000 clones, about 74% of them singletons. V was pared by 3 bases and J by 4 bases, with 3 bases of the junction left unmatched. Germline loops: CDR1 SEHNR, CDR2 FQNEAQ (reference sequence). The CDR3 consists of 14 residues. This sequence was found in a woman in her sixties or seventies in good health and CMV-seronegative. V is TRBV7-9 and J is TRBJ2-7, with TRBD2 matching 10 bases. Input material: PBMCs. Here the CDR3 reads CASSLTSGPYEQYF. The DNA for the CDR3 is TGTGCCAGCAGCTTGACTAGCGGGCCGTACGAGCAGTACTTC.